Below are 17 T cell receptor beta chains sequenced from a single sample in a study of neurological immune-mediated disorders. TCRdb recomputed calls from the 5' RACE reads with MiXCR, one row per CDR3 protein. The table has more than 70,000 distinct CDR3 sequences, over 15% seen once. Sequences were obtained from PBMCs. Every receptor here comes from a woman in her thirties or forties in good health.

This clonotype appeared many times. The V and J genes are TRBV7-8 and TRBJ2-3, with D tentatively TRBD1 (7 bases). CDR1 and CDR2 (germline): SGHVS, FQNEAQ. CDR3 size: 17 residues. V lost 1 base and J lost 2, with 16 bases in between. This chain's CDR3 is CASSLGSGGGSTDTQYF. CDR3 nucleotide sequence: TGTGCCAGCAGCTTAGGGTCCGGAGGGGGCTCCACAGATACGCAGTATTTT. The full variable domain, in which reference TRBV7-8 and TRBJ2-3 provide the parts outside the CDR3, is GAGVSQSPRYKVAKRGQDVALRCDPISGHVSLFWYQQALGQGPEFLTYFQNEAQLDKSGLPSDRFFAERPEGSVSTLKIQRTQQEDSAVYLCASSLGSGGGSTDTQYFGPGTRLTVL.

This clonotype was detected ten times or more. The gene calls are TRBV7-3 and TRBJ2-1, with 11 bases lining up with TRBD2. The germline V gene has CDR1 SGHTA and CDR2 FQGTGA. This CDR3 is built from 16 residues. The J segment lost 4 bases and the V segment lost 4 bases, leaving 6 bases of the junction unmatched. The CDR3 region has the DNA TGTGCCAGCAGCTACACTAGCGGGGGAGAATACAATGAGCAGTTCTTC. Residues: CASSYTSGGEYNEQFF.

This clonotype was counted many times. The chain links TRBV5-1 to TRBJ2-6; 13 positions match TRBD2. Germline V gives CDR1 SGHRS, CDR2 YFSETQ. V was clipped by 4 bases and J by 4 bases; unmatched bases: 5. This CDR3 region has 17 residues. CDR3 DNA sequence: TGCGCCAGCAGCGTGGGACTAGCGGGGTCCGGGGCCAACGTCCTGACTTTC. It codes for CASSVGLAGSGANVLTF.

This clonotype was picked up many times. The gene calls are TRBV7-2 and TRBJ2-5, with D tentatively TRBD2 (6 bases). Trimming cost V 4 bases and J 4 bases, with 16 bases left between them. This CDR3 has 15 residues. Germline CDR1 SGHTA, CDR2 FQGNSA. The DNA of the CDR3 is TGTGCCAGCAGCTCTCAAACGGGACTGGGAGAGACCCAGTACTTC. This gives the protein CASSSQTGLGETQYF.

V is TRBV10-3 and J is TRBJ1-4; 7 nucleotides align to TRBD1. Unmatched junction bases numbered 11, after V lost 11 bases and J lost 8 bases. Germline-derived CDR1 and CDR2 are ENHRY and SYGVKD. CDR3 length: 13 amino acids. The CDR3 sequence is CAVGEGAREKLFF. The CDR3 nucleotides read TGTGCCGTTGGGGAGGGGGCTCGAGAAAAACTGTTTTTT.

This clonotype occurred many times. The J gene is TRBJ1-6, the V gene TRBV7-2; maybe TRBD1 (5 bases). The CDR3 length is 15 residues. The V gene's germline CDR1 is SGHTA and CDR2 FQGNSA. With 1 base removed from V and 10 bases from J, the gap between germline ends came to 14 bases. The CDR3 nucleotides are TGTGCCAGCAGCTTAGACTTGGGGGGGAGCTCACCCCTCCACTTT. As protein: CASSLDLGGSSPLHF.

The table lists this clonotype with many counts. The rearrangement links TRBV5-1 to TRBJ2-1; 7 bases are a match to TRBD2. The V and J ends lost 4 bases and 7 bases, in that order; junction bases with no gene match: 14. The CDR3 contains 16 residues. CDR1 and CDR2 from the germline V gene are SGHRS and YFSETQ. CDR3 in amino acids: CASSPYVGGGRNEQFF. Written as DNA, the CDR3 is TGCGCCAGCAGCCCTTACGTGGGGGGGGGTCGGAATGAGCAGTTCTTC.

Many counts were recorded for this clonotype. The CDR3 reads CASSQQGAGAFF. The CDR3 nucleotides are TGTGCCAGCAGCCAACAGGGGGCAGGGGCTTTCTTT. V and J are TRBV7-2 and TRBJ1-1; 9 bases are a match to TRBD1. Germline V gene data show CDR1 as SGHTA and CDR2 as FQGNSA. The CDR3 spans 12 residues. V was pared by 5 bases and J by 11 bases, with 6 bases of the junction left unmatched.

This clonotype came up many times. V gene TRBV4-2 combines with J gene TRBJ2-7, with D unresolved. The germline CDR1 and CDR2 sequences are LGHNA and YNFKEQ. The ends were cut back, 0 bases at V and 2 bases at J, with 17 bases in the middle. CDR3 length equals 17 residues. The CDR3 DNA follows: TGTGCCAGCAGCCAAGAATGGGCACCCGTTATTACCTACGAGCAGTACTTC. Its protein product is CASSQEWAPVITYEQYF.

This chain uses TRBV28 with TRBJ1-4, with a possible D match to TRBD1 (5 bases). Germline CDR1 is MDHEN and CDR2 is SYDVKM. Between the trimmed V and J ends, which lost 7 bases and 3 bases, there was a span of 9 bases. The CDR3 covers 13 residues. The CDR3 loop reads CASKGRPNEKLFF. The DNA of the CDR3 is TGTGCCAGCAAGGGACGGCCTAATGAAAAACTGTTTTTT.

The sample holds many counts of this clonotype. V gene TRBV5-1 combines with J gene TRBJ2-6; D remains ambiguous. V lost 0 bases and J 3 bases, leaving 7 bases between the germline ends. This CDR3 is 15 amino acids long. Per the germline V gene, CDR1 is SGHRS and CDR2 is YFSETQ. The CDR3 is CASSLAGGGANVLTF. In DNA, the CDR3 is TGCGCCAGCAGCTTGGCGGGTGGTGGGGCCAACGTCCTGACTTTC.

There are many counts of this clonotype. The chain carries TRBV5-1 and TRBJ2-3; 10 nucleotides line up with TRBD2. The germline CDR1 and CDR2 sequences are SGHRS and YFSETQ. The V and J ends lost 0 bases and 2 bases, in that order; junction bases with no gene match: 3. The CDR3 is 16 residues long. Here the CDR3 reads CASSLALAGLTDTQYF. The CDR3 nucleotides read TGCGCCAGCAGCTTGGCACTAGCGGGACTCACAGATACGCAGTATTTT.

This chain links TRBV3-1 with TRBJ2-2; D assignment may be TRBD1 or TRBD2 (5 bases each). The V gene lost 4 bases and the J gene lost 6 bases, with 15 bases spanning the gap. This CDR3 region has 15 residues. Germline V gene data show CDR1 as LGHDT and CDR2 as YNNKEL (reference sequence). The CDR3 DNA sequence: TGTGCCAGCAGCCCCCCGTGGGGGTTCGCCGGGGAGCTGTTTTTT. Protein sequence: CASSPPWGFAGELFF.

A note on this clonotype: One end of the junction is discordant with germline, which a read error may explain. J is TRBJ2-6 and V is TRBV20-1; possibly TRBD1 for D (6 bases). The CDR3 is 13 amino acids. The germline V gene encodes CDR1 DFQATT and CDR2 SNEGSKA (reference sequence). CDR3 protein: CSASGKGVNFLTF. For the CDR3, the DNA is TGCAGTGCGTCAGGGAAGGGGGTCAACTTCCTGACTTTC.

About this clonotype: The junction shows a germline mismatch at one end, possibly a read error. The chain couples TRBV12-3 or TRBV12-4 to TRBJ2-3; D remains ambiguous. CDR3 length equals 14 residues. CDR3 sequence (DNA): TGTGCCAACAGTCGCTCATATGGCACAGATACGCAGTATTTT. It translates to CANSRSYGTDTQYF.

This clonotype was seen at least ten times. The CDR3 nucleotides are TGTGCCAGCAGCTTACTAGCTTTAAGCACAGATACGCAGTATTTT. Its protein is CASSLLALSTDTQYF. The chain links TRBV7-8 to TRBJ2-3; D may be TRBD2 (5 bases). Trimming took off 2 bases at V and 0 bases at J, with 9 bases between the two ends. Germline V gene lookup returns CDR1 SGHVS and CDR2 FQNEAQ. The CDR3 has 15 residues.

This clonotype was observed at least ten times. The chain employs TRBV5-1 and TRBJ1-3, with a possible D match to TRBD1 (5 bases). Germline CDR1 and CDR2: SGHRS and YFSETQ. The CDR3 totals 12 residues. V was pared by 3 bases and J by 4 bases, with 5 bases between. CDR3 DNA sequence: TGCGCCAGCAGCTGGGACGGAAACACCATATATTTT. Amino acids: CASSWDGNTIYF.